This T cell receptor (beta chain) was profiled in a study of T cells in narcolepsy. Generated by immunoSEQ multiplex PCR, the TCRdb table keeps only in-frame clones and is missing some. The sample consists of about 25,000 clones, about 80% of them appearing once. The sequenced sample was CD45RA- memory CD4+ T cells from PBMCs. This receptor was taken from a human donor with narcolepsy.

The CDR3 region has the DNA TGTGCCAGCTCACCACGGACAGGGGGCACTGAAGCTTTCTTT. Protein: CASSPRTGGTEAFF. The chain combines TRBV18 with TRBJ1-1; the match to TRBD1 covers 10 bases. V shed 1 base, J shed 4 bases, and the junction held 0 bases outside the gene matches. Germline lookup yields CDR1 KGHSH and CDR2 LQKENI. The CDR3 runs to 14 residues. Variable domain in full (rest from reference TRBV18 and TRBJ1-1): NAGVMQNPRHLVRRRGQEARLRCSPMKGHSHVYWYRQLPEEGLKFMVYLQKENIIDESGMPKERFSAEFPKEGPSILRIQQVVRGDSAAYFCASSPRTGGTEAFFGQGTRLTVV.